What follows are 23 T cell receptor beta chains derived from one specimen sequenced in a study of blood T cells in healthy people across ages. Together with a sample-barcoded 5' primer, a J-beta primer mix was included in a second PCR lasting roughly 6 to 12 cycles. Using its own MiXCR run on the 5' RACE reads, TCRdb lists one record per CDR3 protein. The sample holds over 950,000 distinct CDR3 sequences, around two fifths seen once. Material: blood. The receptors originated from a man aged 18 to 30 in good health.

The V and J genes are TRBV20-1 and TRBJ1-2; possibly TRBD1 for D (5 bases). The CDR3 has 14 residues. Trimming stripped 6 bases from V and 3 bases from J, with 17 bases between. Germline V CDR1 and CDR2: DFQATT, SNEGSKA (reference sequence). CDR3 amino acids: CSAGQPGNDYGYTF. DNA of the CDR3: TGCAGTGCGGGCCAGCCAGGGAATGACTATGGCTACACCTTC.

The gene calls are TRBV20-1 and TRBJ2-5, with D maybe TRBD2 (5 bases). Trimming removed 4 bases at V and 7 bases at J, with 10 bases between. Germline CDR1 and CDR2: DFQATT and SNEGSKA (reference sequence). CDR3 length: 11 amino acids. DNA of the CDR3: TGCAGTGCTAACGGGATGGGGACCCAGTACTTC. Its protein is CSANGMGTQYF.

CDR3 amino acids: CASSEAGGFGYGYTF. In DNA, the CDR3 is TGTGCCAGCAGTGAAGCTGGGGGATTTGGCTATGGCTACACCTTC. The chain recombines TRBV2 with TRBJ1-2, with D perhaps matching TRBD1 (5 bases). This CDR3 has 15 amino acids. Per germline, CDR1 SNHLY and CDR2 FYNNEI. Deletions cut 0 bases from V and 4 bases from J, with 12 bases between.

This chain uses TRBV7-9 with TRBJ1-4; D ambiguous. This CDR3 has 13 amino acids. CDR1 SEHNR and CDR2 FQNEAQ come from the germline V gene (reference sequence). Trimming took off 5 bases at V and 3 bases at J, with 7 bases between the two ends. The CDR3 sequence is CASSVKSNEKLFF. In DNA, the CDR3 is TGTGCCAGCAGCGTAAAGTCTAATGAAAAACTGTTTTTT.

This clonotype was counted ten times or more. The V gene is TRBV5-1, the J gene TRBJ2-1; D not resolved. The germline V gene has CDR1 SGHRS and CDR2 YFSETQ. There are 10 residues in the CDR3. The V and J ends lost 7 bases and 6 bases respectively, with 5 bases between them. The CDR3 loop reads CASGSNEQFF. CDR3 nucleotide sequence: TGCGCCAGCGGAAGCAATGAGCAGTTCTTC.

The rearrangement uses TRBV9 and TRBJ2-3; TRBD1 agrees at 7 bases. Per the germline V gene, CDR1 is SGDLS and CDR2 is YYNGEE. V shed 3 bases, J shed 5 bases, and the junction held 3 bases outside the gene matches. The CDR3 totals 13 residues. The CDR3 here is CASSDTGEDTQYF. CDR3 nucleotides: TGTGCCAGCAGCGACACAGGGGAAGATACGCAGTATTTT.

The gene calls are TRBV7-2 and TRBJ2-7, with D tentatively TRBD1 (6 bases). V was cut by 5 bases and J by 7 bases, with 15 bases left in between. CDR3 length: 13 residues. In germline, CDR1 is SGHTA, CDR2 FQGNSA. This chain's CDR3 is CASSRVGDNEQYF. The CDR3 coding sequence is TGTGCCAGCAGCCGAGTAGGGGACAATGAGCAGTACTTC.

This clonotype has only a few counts. This chain uses TRBV9 with TRBJ2-3, with 7 bases lining up with TRBD1. The CDR3 runs 18 residues. The V gene end was trimmed by 3 bases and the J gene end by 0 bases; junction bases not matched to a gene: 13. Germline CDR1 SGDLS, CDR2 YYNGEE. CDR3 residues: CASSEPSGGYSSTDTQYF. The CDR3 DNA reads as TGTGCCAGCAGCGAACCCTCAGGGGGTTATTCTAGCACAGATACGCAGTATTTT.

This clonotype was counted ten times or more. This chain joins TRBV20-1 and TRBJ2-3; D unresolved. This CDR3 is built from 15 residues. V lost 2 bases, J lost 3 bases, and 15 bases lay in between. Germline lookup yields CDR1 DFQATT and CDR2 SNEGSKA (reference sequence). The CDR3 nucleotides read TGCAGTGCTAGAAATCTCGGGCTGACAACAGATACGCAGTATTTT. The encoded protein is CSARNLGLTTDTQYF.

The rearrangement links TRBV4-3 to TRBJ2-1; TRBD1 might be the D (6 bases). Trimming removed 7 bases at V and 5 bases at J, with 21 bases between. CDR1 LGHNA and CDR2 YSLEER come from the germline V gene. The CDR3 consists of 16 residues. CDR3 region: CASTPERGLAHNEQFF. The CDR3 bases are TGCGCCAGCACCCCCGAGAGGGGGTTAGCCCACAATGAGCAGTTCTTC.

This clonotype showed up just a few times. The genes are TRBV7-2 and TRBJ2-7; D is possibly TRBD2 (5 bases). This CDR3 comprises 14 residues. Germline V gene lookup returns CDR1 SGHTA and CDR2 FQGNSA. V shed 5 bases and J shed 3 bases, with 14 bases lying between them. The CDR3 loop reads CASSDILEGYEQYF. Written as DNA, the CDR3 is TGTGCCAGCAGCGATATTCTAGAGGGCTACGAGCAGTACTTC.

A word on this clonotype: A much larger clone lies a single base off, so this may be a read error. The CDR3 DNA sequence: TGTGCCAGCAGTTACAGCCGTAAGGAAAAACTGTTTTTT. Its protein product is CASSYSRKEKLFF. The chain carries TRBV6-5 and TRBJ1-4; D remains ambiguous. Germline values: CDR1 MNHEY, CDR2 SVGAGI. CDR3 length equals 13 residues. Trimming left V 2 bases short and J 8 bases short, with 9 bases between.

In regard to this clonotype: Compared with germline, one end of the junction differs, possibly owing to a read error. The CDR3 region is CAGSTSVNTEAFF. The DNA of the CDR3 is TGTGCCGGCAGTACTAGTGTGAACACTGAAGCTTTCTTT. The chain uses TRBV6-5 and TRBJ1-1; the D is unclear. Germline CDR1 is MNHEY and CDR2 is SVGAGI. CDR3 length: 13 residues.

This clonotype turned up a few times. This chain's CDR3 is CASTTDSPATNEKLFF. The CDR3 DNA sequence: TGCGCCAGCACCACGGACAGCCCCGCAACTAATGAAAAACTGTTTTTT. The gene calls are TRBV5-1 and TRBJ1-4; TRBD1 is a possible D gene (6 bases). V was pared by 6 bases and J by 0 bases, with 15 bases between. Germline V gene data show CDR1 as SGHRS and CDR2 as YFSETQ. The CDR3 spans 16 residues.

V usage is TRBV6-2 or TRBV6-3 and J usage is TRBJ1-1; no reliable D call. Germline V gives CDR1 MNHEY, CDR2 SVGEGT. The V and J ends lost 8 bases and 4 bases respectively, with 17 bases between them. The CDR3 is 14 residues long. DNA for the CDR3: TGTGCCAGCGCCTCATTGTGGTTCGGCACTGAAGCTTTCTTT. The encoded protein is CASASLWFGTEAFF.

This rearrangement joins TRBV28 to TRBJ2-1; 7 bases agree with TRBD1. V trimming: 6 bases; J trimming: 4 bases; junction bases outside the gene matches: 6. From germline, CDR1 is MDHEN and CDR2 SYDVKM. The CDR3 has 14 residues. In DNA, the CDR3 is TGTGCCAGCAGGAGGGACAGCCCGTACAATGAGCAGTTCTTC. It specifies CASRRDSPYNEQFF. The full variable domain, completed using reference TRBV28 and TRBJ2-1, is DVKVTQSSRYLVKRTGEKVFLECVQDMDHENMFWYRQDPGLGLRLIYFSYDVKMKEKGDIPEGYSVSREKKERFSLILESASTNQTSMYLCASRRDSPYNEQFFGPGTRLTVL.

V is TRBV7-9 and J is TRBJ1-4; 9 bases map to TRBD1. The CDR3 covers 12 residues. The V gene end was trimmed by 10 bases and the J gene end by 7 bases; junction bases not matched to a gene: 4. CDR1 is SEHNR and CDR2 is FQNEAQ in the germline V gene (reference sequence). The CDR3 DNA reads TGTGCCATGGGACAGGGAGGTGAAAAACTGTTTTTT. It is translated as CAMGQGGEKLFF.

This clonotype has only a few counts. The chain links TRBV6-2 or TRBV6-3 to TRBJ1-1, with TRBD1 as a possible D gene (5 bases). Germline loops: CDR1 MNHEY, CDR2 SVGEGT. V lost 5 bases to trimming and J lost 7 bases, with 17 bases between them. The CDR3 has 14 residues. The CDR3 sequence is CASSEPGREIEAFF. The CDR3 region has the DNA TGTGCCAGCAGTGAACCGGGACGGGAGATTGAAGCTTTCTTT.

A word on this clonotype: A much more abundant neighbour one base away suggests this may be a read error. The chain couples TRBV29-1 to TRBJ2-5; a possible D gene is TRBD1 (6 bases). The CDR3 has 14 residues. Trimming stripped 4 bases from V and 2 bases from J, with 14 bases between. Germline CDR1 reads SQVTM; CDR2 reads ANQGSEA. Here the CDR3 reads CSVVCQGLQETQYF. The CDR3 DNA follows: TGCAGCGTTGTTTGCCAGGGGCTTCAAGAGACCCAGTACTTC.

The chain is built from TRBV20-1 and TRBJ2-7, with TRBD2 matching over 8 bases. J lost 7 bases, V lost 5 bases, and 16 bases had no gene match. This CDR3 region has 15 residues. Germline CDR1 DFQATT, CDR2 SNEGSKA (reference sequence). The CDR3 spells CSAVKAGAGGNEQYF. DNA for the CDR3: TGCAGTGCTGTAAAAGCGGGGGCCGGGGGAAATGAGCAGTACTTC.

This chain connects TRBV20-1 to TRBJ2-5; TRBD2 aligns across 8 bases. V dropped 5 bases and J dropped 5; count of bases not matched to a gene: 10. CDR3 size: 14 residues. Germline V CDR1 and CDR2: DFQATT, SNEGSKA (reference sequence). CDR3: CSAAARGGVETQYF. In nucleotides, the CDR3 is TGCAGTGCTGCTGCTCGGGGGGGCGTGGAGACCCAGTACTTC.

This clonotype was observed a few times. The chain links TRBV4-1 to TRBJ2-7, with D tentatively TRBD2 (5 bases). Germline loops: CDR1 MGHRA, CDR2 YSYEKL. Trimming cost V 2 bases and J 2 bases, with 10 bases left between them. The length of the CDR3 is 14 residues. CDR3 DNA: TGCGCCAGCAGCCAAAACAGCGGACCCTACGAGCAGTACTTC. Residues: CASSQNSGPYEQYF.

This clonotype was detected only a few times. The chain uses TRBV7-2 and TRBJ1-2; a possible D gene is TRBD1 (5 bases). The CDR3 sequence is 13 residues long. Trimming stripped 5 bases from V and 8 bases from J, with 15 bases between. The germline CDR1 and CDR2 sequences are SGHTA and FQGNSA. CDR3 amino acids: CASSRGSPYGYTF. DNA of the CDR3: TGTGCCAGCAGCCGGGGCTCTCCCTACGGCTACACCTTC.